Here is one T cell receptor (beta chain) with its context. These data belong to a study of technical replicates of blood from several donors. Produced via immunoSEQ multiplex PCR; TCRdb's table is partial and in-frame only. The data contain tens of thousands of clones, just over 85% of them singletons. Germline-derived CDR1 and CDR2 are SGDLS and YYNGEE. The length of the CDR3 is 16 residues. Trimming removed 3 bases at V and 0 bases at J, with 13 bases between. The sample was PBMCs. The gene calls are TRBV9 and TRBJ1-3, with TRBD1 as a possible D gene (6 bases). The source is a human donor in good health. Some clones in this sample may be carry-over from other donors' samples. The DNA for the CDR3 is TGTGCCAGCAGCGCGGGACAACTGAGCTCTGGAAACACCATATATTTT. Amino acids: CASSAGQLSSGNTIYF.